The subject of this entry is one T cell receptor (beta chain). Its antigen remains undetermined. Per-base quality was not reported, and no clone a single base away is much larger than it. The library was generated by the immunoSEQ multiplex PCR assay. A mixture of 60 forward primers for TCR Vbeta segments and 13 reverse primers for TCR Jbeta segments was used in the multiplex PCR. The CDR3 region of rearranged TCR beta genes was amplified from genomic DNA with a multiplex PCR assay. The Illumina HiSeq System was used to sequence the amplified TCR beta libraries as 87-base-pair reads. In the original analysis: In a later analysis, tens of millions of unique TCR beta chains were counted across the 500 to 700 repertoires, and approximately 9.9 million of these chains were shared by at least two donors. A nearest-neighbor algorithm error-corrected the raw reads and collapsed the reads into unique sequences, merging closely related sequences to remove PCR and sequencing errors. CDR3 sequences were aligned to IMGT reference sequences to assign V, D and J gene segments. For a sequence to be retained, a match of at least six nucleotides to both a V gene segment and a J gene segment was required. Rearrangements were called productive when the CDR3 lacked stop codons and stayed in frame with V and J; all others were non-productive. CDR3 was defined according to IMGT convention as the region running from the second conserved V-encoded cysteine to the conserved J-encoded phenylalanine. In an earlier analysis of 587 of the donors, sequences lacking an unambiguous match to a single V gene segment were excluded. An earlier analysis of fewer than 750 of the donors classified V segments as functional when productive rearrangements were above 56.7% and as segregating when the standard deviation between donors was above 5%. A statistical classification framework was developed to diagnose cytomegalovirus status using the catalog of TCR beta chain sequences. V and J gene assignment, in a later analysis, came from comparing TCR nucleotide sequences with IMGT/GENE-DB human TR gene sequences. In a later analysis, CDR3 sequences and most-parsimonious VDJ recombination scenarios were assigned using the TCRdist pipeline. A later analysis defined each TCR beta chain by its CDR3 amino acid sequence plus V-gene family, and excluded reads lacking a unique V-gene family. A later analysis removed 450 to 600 highly shared, low-generation-probability nucleotide sequences to deal with suspected cross-contamination and a sequencing artifact. For each public chain, a later analysis derived a clonal expansion index from normalized ranks of inferred template counts within each repertoire. In a later analysis, generation probabilities were computed using a VDJ recombination model fitted to out-of-frame rearrangements, and the results were checked against IGoR. A later analysis scored TCR-TCR, TCR-HLA and TCR-CMV co-occurrence with hypergeometric tests, applying a repertoire-size bias correction to TCR pairs. False discovery rates were estimated in a later analysis by permuting HLA or CMV assignments 20 times. In a later analysis, co-occurring TCRs were grouped using DBSCAN, with TCRdist sequence similarity added in when clustering inside HLA-allele-positive subsets. Repertoires with fewer than 30,000 or more than 120,000 public chains were left out of co-occurrence clustering, as were four to six repertoires with anomalous nucleotide sharing. The immuneACCESS repertoire file appears here via TCRdb, limited to in-frame rearrangements. These files lack a portion of the clones; in checked studies, under half of the deficit traces to unresolved V genes, and the cause of the others is not known. The V and J calls and the clone size are those of that table, but D and trimming were determined from the DNA. The sample includes about 130,000 clones, with 79% observed a single time. The ten largest make up 6.5% to 7% of the sample.

This record belongs to a study of cytomegalovirus exposure and HLA in healthy donors (dated by TCRdb to about 2017). Broadly, across the study: An earlier analysis of approximately 550 of the donors reported 250 to 300 Gb of sequence data and some 100 million unique TCR beta sequences from about 200 million T cells. The study aimed to test whether signatures of past pathogen exposure could be identified by cataloging public T cell receptors. An early release covering roughly 580 HLA-typed donors comprised approximately 290 gigabases of sequencing data and around 80 million unique TCR sequences. A later genetic analysis used genome-wide SNP genotypes for about 60% of the roughly 700 donors, treating that subset as a discovery cohort. In the later analysis, no new phenotypic data were used to find candidate immune exposures; instead, reliance was placed on TCR beta sequences and their occurrence across donors. All discovery cohort repertoires had been generated on a single sequencing platform. A later analysis re-analyzed previously published TCR beta repertoires from roughly 690 donors and added high-resolution HLA genotyping to study TCR occurrence patterns. The genetic ancestry cluster associated with self-reported Caucasian donors included over 65% of the approximately 410 genotyped donors. Along with the approximately 700-subject first cohort, a separate validation cohort of over 90 different subjects was used. Donor age, sex, ethnicity and CMV serostatus were collected together with the repertoire data. HLA typing covered class I and class II loci at four-digit resolution. The number of typed donors differed by locus: about 620-640 for A, B, C, DRB1 and DQB1; about 520 for DQA1; some 590 for DPA1; and roughly 490 for DPB1. Using immunosequencing, the study profiled T cell repertoires from about 610 subjects and related those repertoires to cytomegalovirus serostatus. To predict cytomegalovirus infection status, the study brought together high-throughput TCR immunosequencing, statistical association of individual TCRs with disease status, and machine learning. In an earlier analysis of 587 of the donors, high-throughput TCR beta sequencing was used to judge whether each TCR beta V gene segment behaved as functional or pseudogenic. On average, roughly 240,000 unique TCR beta nucleotide sequences were sequenced per donor among 398 genotyped donors of the cohort, with roughly 18% of those sequences being non-productive. Because of strong linkage in the cohort, 4 to 6 DR-DQ haplotypes were treated as single units for association and clustering. What the authors observed across the whole study: The 87-base-pair reads could not distinguish some IMGT-functional V segments, including TRBV6-2 and TRBV6-3, so those segments were excluded. In a later analysis, the rate of TCR association differed among HLA loci, with DRB1 alleles having the most associated TCRs and HLA-C alleles having the fewest. In a later analysis, most CMV-associated TCR beta chains were found to appear HLA-restricted, with HLA associations seemingly driven largely by CMV exposure. Several of the top co-occurrence clusters appeared to be linked to parvovirus B19, influenza, CMV and Epstein-Barr virus, according to a later analysis. In an earlier analysis of around 600 of the donors, most TCR beta V segments appeared in productive rearrangements about 87% or about 30% of the time, broadly matching IMGT annotations. In a later genetic analysis, fewer N-insertions in productive TCRs were reported among donors in an Asian-associated ancestry cluster than the roughly 700-donor mean. Immune exposure information for the cohort was limited to CMV serostatus. The presence/absence analyses assumed that sequencing depth was roughly uniform across donors, and that assumption may not be true. A few of the identified cytomegalovirus-associated TCR beta chains were confirmed in vitro to be specific for cytomegalovirus antigens. The study gave a list of roughly 150 TCR beta chains associated with cytomegalovirus. A further reported finding was that TCR beta sequences accurately predicted the HLA-A and HLA-B alleles for most subjects in the first cohort. An association between a missense DCLRE1C variant and V-gene and J-gene trimming of TCR beta chains was found in a later genetic analysis and replicated in an independent cohort. A cluster of highly shared sequence variants was judged likely to be a technical artifact of the sequencing pipeline. In a later analysis, HLA-associated TCR beta chains were found to be more clonally expanded and to have lower generation probabilities than equally common non-associated chains. The classifier was reported to diagnose cytomegalovirus status with high specificity and sensitivity in both the original cohort and the validation cohort. The earlier analysis of approximately 590 of the donors excluded fewer than 20 rarely observed V segments, including chromosome 9 orphons, because counts were too low. A later analysis associated some 17,000 TCR beta sequences with specific HLA alleles at a false discovery rate of 0.05. When HLA alleles, especially DR and DQ, strongly co-occurred, attributing TCR associations to individual alleles was difficult. Most TCR sequences were seen in very few donors, while some public TCRs were found in many individuals. Because HLA typing was unavailable for some donors at each locus, only the typed subset was used in association tests. In this cohort, only TCR beta chains were sequenced, and detectable features were limited by the absence of alpha or paired-chain data. According to the authors, the approach could potentially be generalized to other disease states and immunological phenotypes. Linkage disequilibrium might explain the correlated functional status among segregating V segments, but an unknown experimental factor could not be ruled out.

The cohort was made up of around 720 healthy bone marrow donors. All cohort members were sampled while nominally healthy, although unrecorded immune exposures were likely present. The donor tested CMV seropositive, placing the donor among the 290 or so seropositive members of the cohort. Each donor provided a peripheral blood sample, and peripheral blood mononuclear cells were used for TCR beta sequencing. Genomic DNA was extracted from the blood cell samples with the Qiagen DNeasy Blood Extraction Kit. V is shortened by 10 bases, J by 0 bases, and the region joining them spans 16 bases. The germline V gene (reference sequence) gives CDR1 as LNHDA and CDR2 as SQIVND. The CDR3 covers 15 residues, taking in both the cysteine and the phenylalanine. CDR3 DNA only is kept here, 45 bases in frame from base 1.

This TCR was sampled from a man aged 35-49 years in good health and CMV-seropositive. Recombination joined TRBV19 with TRBJ1-5; tentative D gene TRBD1, with 6 bases matching. The sample comprised PBMCs. The DNA sequence follows: TGTGCCACATGGGCGGGGGCTCGTAGCAATCAGCCCCAGCATTTT. Protein translation: CATWAGARSNQPQHF.